A selection of T cell receptor beta chains follows, all from one sample in a study of technical replicates of blood from a handful of donors. Some clones are missing from TCRdb's copy, which holds only in-frame ones; the method was immunoSEQ multiplex PCR. The sample holds more than 65,000 clones, around 94% seen once. Sequenced: T cells isolated from PBMCs. The receptors were gathered from a human donor in good health. Each CDR3 is given with its conserved first and last residue. D genes are given only for firm matches. Size is stated for part of the rows, as once, few or many counts, or as a class when the clone is expanded.

TGTGCCAGCAGCACCATCAGGGTGCGGGGCTACACCTTC	CASSTIRVRGYTF	TRBJ1-2	NA	TRBV5-6	13	NA
TGTGCCAGCAGTGCGACCGGGACAGGGTTTAAGGAAAAACTGTTTTTT	CASSATGTGFKEKLFF	TRBJ1-4	NA	TRBV2	16	TRBD1
TGTGCCAGCTCACCAGCAACAAGCCGGGACAGGGGGTATACTGAAGCTTTCTTT	CASSPATSRDRGYTEAFF	TRBJ1-1	NA	TRBV18	18	TRBD1
TGTGCCAGCAAGGAGGGCAGGGAAGATGAGTACTTC	CASKEGREDEYF	TRBJ2-7	NA	TRBV2	12	NA
TGTGCCAGCAGCCAAGATGGTAGCGGGGTCTACGAGCAGTACTTC	CASSQDGSGVYEQYF	TRBJ2-7	NA	TRBV4-2	15	TRBD2
TGTGCCTGGAGTGGGCTGAATAGAGACGGGACAGGTTCCTACGAGCAGTACTTC	CAWSGLNRDGTGSYEQYF	TRBJ2-7	NA	TRBV30	18	TRBD1
TGTGCCAGCAGGGGGGGGGTCATGAACACTGAAGCTTTCTTT	CASRGGVMNTEAFF	TRBJ1-1	NA	TRBV6-5	14	NA
TGCAGCGGGAAAGGGACAGCGGACTCCTACGAGCAGTACTTC	CSGKGTADSYEQYF	TRBJ2-7	NA	TRBV29-1	14	TRBD1
TGCGCCAGCAGTCCGGACAGGGGAGGCGATGAGCAGTTCTTC	CASSPDRGGDEQFF	TRBJ2-1	once	TRBV10-1	14	TRBD1
TGTGCCAGCAGCGTAATTCTAGCGGGAGTAGGTAGCACCGGGGAGCTGTTTTTT	CASSVILAGVGSTGELFF	TRBJ2-2	NA	TRBV9	18	TRBD2
TGTGCCAGCAGTAAAGGGACTAGCGGGAGTAACGTGGTCACAGATACGCAGTATTTT	CASSKGTSGSNVVTDTQYF	TRBJ2-3	NA	TRBV27	19	TRBD2
TGTGCCAGTAGTATAGTTGGGGCCACTGAAGCTTTCTTT	CASSIVGATEAFF	TRBJ1-1	NA	TRBV19	13	NA
TGTGCCAGCAGCTTAGGAGGGCAGGGGTCCTACGAGCAGTACTTC	CASSLGGQGSYEQYF	TRBJ2-7	NA	TRBV11-2	15	NA
TGTGCCAGCTCAACTGGGACTGGGAATGGAAACACCATATATTTT	CASSTGTGNGNTIYF	TRBJ1-3	NA	TRBV18	15	NA
TGTGCCAGCAGTTACTCGAGGCTAGCGGGAGGGCAAGAGCAGTACTTC	CASSYSRLAGGQEQYF	TRBJ2-7	NA	TRBV6-5	16	TRBD2
TGTGCCAGCAGCTTAGTAGACAGAACTAACTATGGCTACACCTTC	CASSLVDRTNYGYTF	TRBJ1-2	once	TRBV7-9	15	NA
TGCGCCAGCAGCCAAAGGGGAAGCTCCTACGAGCAGTACTTC	CASSQRGSSYEQYF	TRBJ2-7	NA	TRBV4-1	14	NA
TGTGCCAGTAGTACAAGGACAGGGTCTGAAGCTTTCTTT	CASSTRTGSEAFF	TRBJ1-1	NA	TRBV19	13	TRBD1
TGCGCCAGCAGCCAGCGGGGCGGGAGCTCCTACGAGCAGTACTTC	CASSQRGGSSYEQYF	TRBJ2-7	NA	TRBV4-1	15	TRBD2
TGTGCCAGTAGCGGGACAGGGAGGGAGACCCAGTACTTC	CASSGTGRETQYF	TRBJ2-5	NA	TRBV19	13	TRBD1
TGTGCCAGCAGGTCCGGGACTAGCGGGAGGTATGAGCAGTTCTTC	CASRSGTSGRYEQFF	TRBJ2-1	NA	TRBV6-6	15	TRBD2
TGTGCCAGCAGTCCCGCTAGGGGCGCTCCCTACAATGAGCAGTTCTTC	CASSPARGAPYNEQFF	TRBJ2-1	NA	TRBV28	16	NA
TGTGCCAGCAGTAAACACAACACCGGGGAGCTGTTTTTT	CASSKHNTGELFF	TRBJ2-2	NA	TRBV6-5	13	NA
TGTGCCATCCGAAGGGAGTCCGGAAAGGGCTACACCTTC	CAIRRESGKGYTF	TRBJ1-2	NA	TRBV10-3	13	NA
TGCGCCAGCAGCCAAGAGGACAGGGCCAACTATGGCTACACCTTC	CASSQEDRANYGYTF	TRBJ1-2	NA	TRBV4-3	15	TRBD1
TGTGCCAGAAAGGACCCGGGACAGCAACAAGATACGCAGTATTTT	CARKDPGQQQDTQYF	TRBJ2-3	few	TRBV2	15	TRBD1
TGTGCCACCCAACAGGGTCAGGGGAACACTGAAGCTTTCTTT	CATQQGQGNTEAFF	TRBJ1-1	once	TRBV10-3	14	NA
TGTGCCATCAGTGCTGGGACAGTCCTCGTGAACACTGAAGCTTTCTTT	CAISAGTVLVNTEAFF	TRBJ1-1	NA	TRBV10-3	16	TRBD1
TGCAGCGTTGCCAGGGGGACTGGAAACACCATATATTTT	CSVARGTGNTIYF	TRBJ1-3	NA	TRBV29-1	13	TRBD1
TGTGCCAGCTCGCGGGAGTTCACCGGGGAGCTGTTTTTT	CASSREFTGELFF	TRBJ2-2	NA	TRBV6-1	13	TRBD2
TGTGCCAGTAGTGTAGCGGGAGGGTCCACCGGGGAGCTGTTTTTT	CASSVAGGSTGELFF	TRBJ2-2	NA	TRBV19	15	TRBD2
TGCGCCAGCAGCTCAGGGGGGAGAGAGACCCAGTACTTC	CASSSGGRETQYF	TRBJ2-5	NA	TRBV5-1	13	NA
TGTGCCATCAGTGAGCATGGGGGGGCGGATACGCAGTATTTT	CAISEHGGADTQYF	TRBJ2-3	NA	TRBV10-3	14	NA
TGCGCCAGCAGCCCTTTAGGGGGATCCTACGAGCAGTACTTC	CASSPLGGSYEQYF	TRBJ2-7	NA	TRBV5-1	14	NA
TGTGCCAGCGGAGGGCCGAAAGGGAGCACTGAAGCTTTCTTT	CASGGPKGSTEAFF	TRBJ1-1	NA	TRBV7-9	14	NA
TGTGCCAGCAGTTTCGGTTTAGAGCAGTACTTC	CASSFGLEQYF	TRBJ2-7	NA	TRBV27	11	NA
TGCGCCAGCAGCTGGGGACAGGTGGAAACTGAAGCTTTCTTT	CASSWGQVETEAFF	TRBJ1-1	NA	TRBV5-1	14	TRBD1
TGTGCCAGCAGAACCTCAAGCGGGAGTGGTGGGGAGCTGTTTTTT	CASRTSSGSGGELFF	TRBJ2-2	NA	TRBV6-5	15	TRBD2
TGTGCCAGCAGTCTTGGGACAGGGGGTTGGTACGAGCAGTACTTC	CASSLGTGGWYEQYF	TRBJ2-7	NA	TRBV27	15	TRBD1
TGTGCCAGCTCACCGAGTAGCGGGAGGAGCACCGGGGAGCTGTTTTTT	CASSPSSGRSTGELFF	TRBJ2-2	NA	TRBV18	16	TRBD2